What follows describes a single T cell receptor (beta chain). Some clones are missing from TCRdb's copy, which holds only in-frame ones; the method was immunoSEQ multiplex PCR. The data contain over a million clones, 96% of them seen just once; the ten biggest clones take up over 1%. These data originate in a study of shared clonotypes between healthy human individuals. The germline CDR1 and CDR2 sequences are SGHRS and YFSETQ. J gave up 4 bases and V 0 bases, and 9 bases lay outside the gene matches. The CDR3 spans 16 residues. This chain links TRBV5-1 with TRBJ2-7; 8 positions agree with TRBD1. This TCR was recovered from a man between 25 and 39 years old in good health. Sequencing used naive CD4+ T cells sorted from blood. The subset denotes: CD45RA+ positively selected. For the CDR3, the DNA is TGCGCCAGCAGCTTGGAGGCAGGGGGCTCCCTATACGAGCAGTACTTC. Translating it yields CASSLEAGGSLYEQYF.